A selection of T cell receptor beta chains follows, all from one sample in a study of blood T cell repertoires in COVID-19. TCRdb's copy holds only in-frame clones and misses some; the assay was immunoSEQ multiplex PCR. In the table there are about 170,000 clones, around four fifths of which are singletons. The specimen was peripheral blood. The receptors were sampled from a woman aged 70-85 years who had recovered from COVID-19. CDR3s include the opening cysteine and the closing phenylalanine or tryptophan. A D gene is named only where the DNA matches it firmly. A row's size may be missing; if present it is once, few, many or a size class.

D gene: .
V gene: TRBV30
J gene: TRBJ2-7
clone size: .
CDR3 DNA: TGTGCCTGGGCACGGGGGAGCCCTCCCTACGAGCAGTACTTC
CDR3 protein: CAWARGSPPYEQYF

D gene: .
V gene: TRBV28
J gene: TRBJ2-1
clone size: .
CDR3 DNA: TGTGCCAGCACCGGGGCGGGGACAGACAAGACTGAGCAGTTCTTC
CDR3 protein: CASTGAGTDKTEQFF

D gene: .
V gene: TRBV20-1
J gene: TRBJ1-1
clone size: few
CDR3 DNA: TGCAGTGCTATGGGGGGGTGGGAGGCTTTCTTT
CDR3 protein: CSAMGGWEAFF

D gene: .
V gene: TRBV11-3
J gene: TRBJ2-1
clone size: .
CDR3 DNA: TGTGCCAGCAGCCGCCGGGCGGGTGAGCAGTTCTTC
CDR3 protein: CASSRRAGEQFF

D gene: TRBD2
V gene: TRBV19
J gene: TRBJ2-1
clone size: many
CDR3 DNA: TGTGCCAGTAGTCCCGGGACTAGCGGGACGACGGAGCAGTTCTTC
CDR3 protein: CASSPGTSGTTEQFF

D gene: .
V gene: TRBV12-3/TRBV12-4
J gene: TRBJ2-5
clone size: .
CDR3 DNA: TGTGCCAGCACATTGGGGGGGCCAGAGACCCAGTACTTC
CDR3 protein: CASTLGGPETQYF

D gene: .
V gene: TRBV11-2
J gene: TRBJ1-2
clone size: once
CDR3 DNA: TGTGCCAGCACACCGGCGGGGTCGGGGAACTATGGCTACACCTTC
CDR3 protein: CASTPAGSGNYGYTF

D gene: .
V gene: TRBV28
J gene: TRBJ2-7
clone size: .
CDR3 DNA: TGTGCCAGCAGTTCCGAGACCTACGAGCAGTACTTC
CDR3 protein: CASSSETYEQYF

D gene: TRBD1
V gene: TRBV27
J gene: TRBJ1-1
clone size: few
CDR3 DNA: TGTGCCAGCAGTCCAGGACAGGCCAACACTGAAGCTTTCTTT
CDR3 protein: CASSPGQANTEAFF

D gene: .
V gene: TRBV27
J gene: TRBJ1-1
clone size: .
CDR3 DNA: TGTGCCAGCAGTTTAGGGAGGGCTACAACTGAAGCTTTCTTT
CDR3 protein: CASSLGRATTEAFF

D gene: TRBD2
V gene: TRBV7-3
J gene: TRBJ2-3
clone size: .
CDR3 DNA: TGTGCCAGCAGCGCTACCGGGACTAGCGGGTATAGCACAGATACGCAGTATTTT
CDR3 protein: CASSATGTSGYSTDTQYF

D gene: TRBD1
V gene: TRBV18
J gene: TRBJ1-4
clone size: .
CDR3 DNA: TGTGCCAGCTCACCACCTGGGACAGCGAGGGAAAAACTGTTTTTT
CDR3 protein: CASSPPGTAREKLFF

D gene: TRBD2
V gene: TRBV28
J gene: TRBJ2-7
clone size: .
CDR3 DNA: TGTGCCAGCAGCACTAGCGGCCTTACCTACGAGCAGTACTTC
CDR3 protein: CASSTSGLTYEQYF

D gene: .
V gene: TRBV18
J gene: TRBJ1-4
clone size: .
CDR3 DNA: TGTGCCAGCTCACCGCAGGGATCGTCAGGGGAAAAACTGTTTTTT
CDR3 protein: CASSPQGSSGEKLFF

D gene: TRBD2
V gene: TRBV7-9
J gene: TRBJ2-2
clone size: .
CDR3 DNA: TGTGCCAGCAGCTTGCTAGCGGGACTCTCCGGGGAGCTGTTTTTT
CDR3 protein: CASSLLAGLSGELFF

D gene: TRBD1
V gene: TRBV10-3
J gene: TRBJ1-3
clone size: .
CDR3 DNA: TGTGCCATCAGTGAACTGACAGGGGTAGTAGGAAACACCATATATTTT
CDR3 protein: CAISELTGVVGNTIYF

D gene: .
V gene: TRBV23-1
J gene: TRBJ2-7
clone size: .
CDR3 DNA: TGCGCCAGCAGTCCTCACAGGGTCCTCCTCTCCTACGAGCAGTACTTC
CDR3 protein: CASSPHRVLLSYEQYF

D gene: TRBD1
V gene: TRBV29-1
J gene: TRBJ2-1
clone size: .
CDR3 DNA: TGCAGCGCTGGGTGGGCCCAACAGGGGGATGAGCAGTTCTTC
CDR3 protein: CSAGWAQQGDEQFF

D gene: TRBD2
V gene: TRBV5-4
J gene: TRBJ2-2
clone size: .
CDR3 DNA: TGTGCCAGCAGCTGGAACCCAGAGCGGGAGGTGGGGGAGCTGTTTTTT
CDR3 protein: CASSWNPEREVGELFF

D gene: .
V gene: TRBV5-1
J gene: TRBJ1-1
clone size: .
CDR3 DNA: TGCGCCAGCAGCTTCAGGGGCACTGAAGCTTTCTTT
CDR3 protein: CASSFRGTEAFF

D gene: .
V gene: TRBV23-1
J gene: TRBJ2-1
clone size: .
CDR3 DNA: TGCGCCAGCAGTCAGTCTCCTCCATGGCCACCTGAGCAGTTCTTC
CDR3 protein: CASSQSPPWPPEQFF

D gene: .
V gene: TRBV28
J gene: TRBJ1-2
clone size: .
CDR3 DNA: TGTGCCAGCAGCCCGGGTCCTCCCGGATGCACCTTC
CDR3 protein: CASSPGPPGCTF

D gene: .
V gene: TRBV29-1
J gene: TRBJ1-1
clone size: .
CDR3 DNA: TGCAGCGTTGCCCACACTACGTCTGAAGCTTTCTTT
CDR3 protein: CSVAHTTSEAFF

D gene: .
V gene: TRBV12-3/TRBV12-4
J gene: TRBJ1-1
clone size: .
CDR3 DNA: TGTGCCAGCAGCCCCGACAAGAACACTGAAGCTTTCTTT
CDR3 protein: CASSPDKNTEAFF

D gene: TRBD2
V gene: TRBV12-5
J gene: TRBJ2-4
clone size: .
CDR3 DNA: TGTGCTAGTGGGGGACTAGTGAGAAACATTCAGTACTTC
CDR3 protein: CASGGLVRNIQYF

D gene: TRBD2
V gene: TRBV18
J gene: TRBJ2-1
clone size: .
CDR3 DNA: TGTGCCAGCTCATCCTCTAGCGGGACAACCCAGCAGTTCTTC
CDR3 protein: CASSSSSGTTQQFF

D gene: TRBD1
V gene: TRBV27
J gene: TRBJ2-7
clone size: once
CDR3 DNA: TGTGCCAGCAGACGGACAGGGTACTCCTACGAGCAGTACTTC
CDR3 protein: CASRRTGYSYEQYF

D gene: .
V gene: TRBV2
J gene: TRBJ2-7
clone size: .
CDR3 DNA: TGTGCCAGCAGTGACCGAGCGCCCACCTACGAGCAGTACTTC
CDR3 protein: CASSDRAPTYEQYF

D gene: TRBD2
V gene: TRBV7-2
J gene: TRBJ2-1
clone size: .
CDR3 DNA: TGTGCCAGCAGCCAGGCTAGCGGGAGGGCCGAAGAGCAGTTCTTC
CDR3 protein: CASSQASGRAEEQFF

D gene: TRBD2
V gene: TRBV4-2
J gene: TRBJ2-7
clone size: .
CDR3 DNA: TGTGCCAGCAGCCGGGCTAGCGGGATAGGGGCGGACGAGCAGTACTTC
CDR3 protein: CASSRASGIGADEQYF

D gene: .
V gene: TRBV7-2
J gene: TRBJ1-3
clone size: .
CDR3 DNA: TGTGCCAGCGCCAACAACAGGGCCGGAAACACCATATATTTT
CDR3 protein: CASANNRAGNTIYF

D gene: .
V gene: TRBV27
J gene: TRBJ2-2
clone size: .
CDR3 DNA: TGTGCCAGCGGCCCCCTCAGGGACACCGGGGAGCTGTTTTTT
CDR3 protein: CASGPLRDTGELFF

D gene: .
V gene: TRBV24-1
J gene: TRBJ1-2
clone size: .
CDR3 DNA: TGTGCCACCAGTAACGGGTGGGATGGCTACACCTTC
CDR3 protein: CATSNGWDGYTF

D gene: .
V gene: TRBV6-5
J gene: TRBJ1-3
clone size: .
CDR3 DNA: TGTGCCAGCAGTTACTCGGTCGCTGCGGGAAACACCATATATTTT
CDR3 protein: CASSYSVAAGNTIYF

D gene: .
V gene: TRBV6-5
J gene: TRBJ1-2
clone size: .
CDR3 DNA: TGTGCCAGCAGTTACTCGGTTGGGGGCGCAGGCTATGGCTACACCTTC
CDR3 protein: CASSYSVGGAGYGYTF

D gene: TRBD1
V gene: TRBV5-1
J gene: TRBJ2-7
clone size: .
CDR3 DNA: TGCGCCAGCAGCTTAGGGACAGGGCCGGCCTACGAGCAGTACTTC
CDR3 protein: CASSLGTGPAYEQYF

D gene: .
V gene: TRBV18
J gene: TRBJ1-1
clone size: .
CDR3 DNA: TGTGCCAGCTCACCGGTAACAGCGAACACTGAAGCTTTCTTT
CDR3 protein: CASSPVTANTEAFF

D gene: TRBD2
V gene: TRBV27
J gene: TRBJ2-1
clone size: .
CDR3 DNA: TGTGCCAGCTCTCGCGGGGGCTCCTACAATGAGCAGTTCTTC
CDR3 protein: CASSRGGSYNEQFF

D gene: .
V gene: TRBV7-7
J gene: TRBJ2-2
clone size: .
CDR3 DNA: TGTGCTAGCAGCCCCCGCGGGGGCCGCCGGACCGGGGAGCTGTTTTTT
CDR3 protein: CASSPRGGRRTGELFF

D gene: .
V gene: TRBV11-2
J gene: TRBJ1-2
clone size: .
CDR3 DNA: TGTGCCAGCAGCTTAGACGGAGGGTACTATGGCTACACCTTC
CDR3 protein: CASSLDGGYYGYTF

D gene: .
V gene: TRBV6-5
J gene: TRBJ2-5
clone size: .
CDR3 DNA: TGTGCCAGCAGCCCCACGGGGACTGGGGAGACCCAGTACTTC
CDR3 protein: CASSPTGTGETQYF

D gene: .
V gene: TRBV5-1
J gene: TRBJ2-7
clone size: many
CDR3 DNA: TGCGCCAGCAGCTTGAACGGTAGCCCCTACGAGCAGTACTTC
CDR3 protein: CASSLNGSPYEQYF

D gene: .
V gene: TRBV30
J gene: TRBJ1-2
clone size: .
CDR3 DNA: TGTGCCTGGAGCGCCGGGGGGGTTTTGGGTGGCTACACCTTC
CDR3 protein: CAWSAGGVLGGYTF